The 5 T cell receptor beta chains below come from one sample, sequenced in a study of blood T cell repertoires in COVID-19 (TCRdb year 2020). Receptors were amplified or captured by the immunoSEQ multiplex PCR assay. TCRdb carries this immuneACCESS record with in-frame sequences only. Its versions omit some clonotypes, under half of them owing to an unresolved V gene in the studies checked, with the rest unexplained. The table for this sample lists about 150,000 clones; approximately 85% of them were counted only once. About 8% of the sample is held by the ten biggest clonotypes. Sequencing input: peripheral blood. These receptors originate from a woman aged 60-75 years with COVID-19, enrolled during active disease.

The chain carries TRBV10-3 and TRBJ2-3; 7 bases agree with TRBD1. The CDR3 is 13 residues long. With 6 bases clipped from V and 4 bases from J, the junction kept 4 bases outside the gene matches. The germline V gene encodes CDR1 ENHRY and CDR2 SYGVKD. This CDR3 reads CAIRGGGSDTQYF. Here the CDR3 DNA reads TGTGCCATCAGAGGGGGCGGGTCAGATACGCAGTATTTT.

V and J are TRBV9 and TRBJ1-1; D uncertain. Germline CDR1 SGDLS, CDR2 YYNGEE. V shed 1 base and J shed 5 bases, with 9 bases lying between them. The CDR3 totals 13 residues. CDR3 residues: CASSVTPGTEAFF. As DNA, the CDR3 is TGTGCCAGCAGCGTAACCCCCGGGACTGAAGCTTTCTTT.

This clone was recorded a few times. This chain links TRBV29-1 with TRBJ2-7, with TRBD1 as a possible D gene (6 bases). The CDR3 has 13 amino acids. Germline V gene lookup returns CDR1 SQVTM and CDR2 ANQGSEA. The ends were cut back, 4 bases at V and 1 base at J, with 11 bases in the middle. The DNA of the CDR3 is TGCAGCGTTGGGACAGAAGAGTCCTACGAGCAGTACTTC. It codes for CSVGTEESYEQYF.

This sequence joins TRBV4-3 and TRBJ1-2; the match to TRBD1 covers 8 bases. The germline CDR1 and CDR2 sequences are LGHNA and YSLEER. The CDR3 extends over 14 amino acids. V was pared by 4 bases and J by 8 bases, with 9 bases of the junction left unmatched. The CDR3 sequence: CASSLTQGASGYTF. CDR3 DNA: TGCGCCAGCAGCCTAACGCAGGGGGCTTCGGGCTACACCTTC.

DNA for the CDR3: TGTGCCTGGAGTGGGACAGGGATTCAGCCCCAGCATTTT. It translates to CAWSGTGIQPQHF. The V gene is TRBV30, the J gene TRBJ1-5; TRBD1 matches at 8 bases. CDR1 and CDR2 (germline): GTSNPN, SVGIG (reference sequence). V lost 1 base and J lost 6; bases outside the gene matches: 2. CDR3 length equals 13 residues.